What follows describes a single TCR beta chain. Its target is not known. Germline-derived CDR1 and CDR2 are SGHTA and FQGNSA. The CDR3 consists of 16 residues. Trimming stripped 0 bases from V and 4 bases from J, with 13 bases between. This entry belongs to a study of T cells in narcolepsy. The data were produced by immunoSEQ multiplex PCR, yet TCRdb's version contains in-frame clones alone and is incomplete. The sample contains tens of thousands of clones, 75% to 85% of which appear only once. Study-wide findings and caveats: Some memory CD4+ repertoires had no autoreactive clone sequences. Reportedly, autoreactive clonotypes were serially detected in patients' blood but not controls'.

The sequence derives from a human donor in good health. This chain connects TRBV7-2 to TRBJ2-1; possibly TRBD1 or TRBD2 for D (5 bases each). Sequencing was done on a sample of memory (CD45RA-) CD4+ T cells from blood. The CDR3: CASSLAGRRTYNEQFF. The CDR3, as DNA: TGTGCCAGCAGCTTAGCGGGACGGAGGACTTACAATGAGCAGTTCTTC.